This TCR beta chain was found in a study of blood T cell repertoires in COVID-19. This CDR3 contains 10 residues. CDR1 MNHGY and CDR2 SAAAGT come from the germline V gene. The trim removed 8 bases at V and 12 bases at J, leaving 6 bases unmatched. Data came from immunoSEQ multiplex PCR; TCRdb stores just in-frame clones and leaves some out. The sample yields tens of thousands of clones, approximately 78% seen once. The sequencing sample was made of peripheral blood. This clonotype originated in a human donor in a cohort sampled during active COVID-19. The chain has TRBV6-8 and TRBJ2-7; TRBD2 matches at 8 bases. The CDR3: CASPGGGWYF. The DNA of the CDR3 is TGTGCCAGCCCGGGGGGGGGTTGGTACTTC.